This T cell receptor beta chain was profiled in a study of shared clonotypes between healthy human individuals (dated by TCRdb to 2018 to 2021). A note on the overall study: The cohort included a few men and a couple of women between 18 and 49 years of age. The study deeply sequenced blood TCR repertoires of 5 or 6 healthy adults to estimate repertoire size and the extent of clonotype sharing between individuals. Different laboratories and diverse techniques were used to prepare libraries and sequence TCR repertoires, to increase sequencing depth and limit assay-specific biases. Leukapheresis yielded between about 0.9 and 8.9 billion PBMCs per donor.

The CDR3 holds 15 amino acids from the cysteine to the phenylalanine. Only the CDR3 part of the read is kept: 45 bases, read in frame from the first base. From a lookup of the germline V gene, CDR1 and CDR2 are WSHSY and SAAADI. What the work shows at the level of the full study, not this receptor alone: Because the study included a small number of donors, the genetic and exposure-history diversity represented was limited. Sampling was limited to blood, and TCR repertoires in tissue likely differ from TCR repertoires in blood. Pairwise subsampling led to the expectation that sequencing depth would affect the degree of clonotype sharing among donors.

About this clone: It has no known antigen specificity. No per-base quality is available; no much larger clone lies one base away.

Donors were healthy HIV-negative adults with no recently reported acute infections or vaccinations. Every donor was a Caucasian adult residing in Nashville, Tennessee, USA. In the unsorted samples, some 94 million PBMCs were counted, and genomic DNA was extracted using the QIAamp DNA Blood Mini kit. Blood was collected by leukapheresis, and PBMCs were isolated by Ficoll-Histopaque density gradient centrifugation and then cryopreserved in liquid nitrogen vapor phase. Using the deep immunoSEQ assay, multiplex PCR amplified TCR CDR3 regions from genomic DNA. Extracted genomic DNA from each cell subset was distributed evenly across all wells of several immunoSEQ 96-well plates, and each plate was treated as a replicate. For unsorted PBMC, about 300 ng genomic DNA, equal to 25,000 to 35,000 T cell genomes, was loaded into each replicate PCR. Genomic DNA from unsorted PBMC was sequenced over ten immunoSEQ deep assay plates. The purified libraries were quantified using a Qubit 3.0 fluorometer, sized with a Bioanalyzer 2100, and then quantified again using the KAPA Library Quantification kit. Every immunoSEQ 96-well plate was sequenced on a separate single-read 150-cycle Illumina NextSeq 550 flow cell. Per the source publication's procedure: The immunoSEQ output contained only junctional sequences without quality scores, so filtering could not match that applied to full-length reads. To assign V/J genes and CDR3, sequences were annotated using PyIR, a Python wrapper for IgBLAST v1.9, with IMGT germline references. Reads were filtered out if the reads had weak V/J assignments (E-value above 1e-6), no CDR3, stop codons, out-of-frame junctions, or ambiguous translated residues. V3J clonotypes were defined by identical inferred V gene, J gene, and CDR3 amino acid sequence. Percentage overlap between repertoires was computed as shared unique clonotypes divided by the size of the smaller repertoire. Three approaches were used to assess repertoire richness: RTK rarefaction, the Chao1 estimator, and Recon v2.1 estimates of unobserved clonotypes. What TCRdb holds here is the immuneACCESS table cut down to in-frame rearrangements. Part of the clones is not present; checked against another copy, under half of the missing clones reflect an unresolved V gene, and the others are unexplained. Clone size and the V and J calls come from that table; the DNA yielded D and trimming. This sample is represented by around 430,000 clones; 70% to 80% of them were singletons. The ten largest clones add up to 13% of the sample.

The V and J segments used are TRBV10-2 and TRBJ2-5; TRBD2 agrees with 13 junctional bases. The J call is in doubt because the DNA end fits TRBJ2-7 better. This TCR was sampled from a woman aged 35 to 49 in good health. Some clones in this sample may be carry-over from other donors' samples. Material: PBMCs. The nucleotide sequence is TGCGCCAGCAGGGCCACTAGCGGGAGGGGCTACGAGCAGTACTTC. Its protein reads: CASRATSGRGYEQYF.